This T cell receptor (beta chain) was documented in a study of metastatic and nonmetastatic thyroid tumors. Study-level background: Repertoire comparison spanned blood and tumor or nodule tissue of malignant and benign thyroid patients.

The authors' processing: Built for papillary thyroid cancer, a distant-metastasis classifier drew on CDR3 differences across clinicopathological groups. MiXCR re-clonotyped the PCR reads for TCRdb. The V and J calls, along with clone size, are taken from TCRdb and not from the paper's own processing. The sample consists of about 70,000 clones, 18% of them appearing once. This clone showed up many times. Its antigen is as yet unknown. Study observations and caveats: TCR beta diversity was reportedly significantly higher in malignant thyroid tumors than benign nodules, in blood and tumor.

Germline CDR1 is SGHRS and CDR2 is YFSETQ. The CDR3 covers 13 residues. V dropped 6 bases and J dropped 0 bases, with 10 bases sitting between them. Every patient was untreated before thyroid surgery. The material sequenced was blood. The sequence came from a female donor with papillary thyroid cancer or a benign thyroid nodule (not recorded which). Some clones in this sample may be carry-over from other donors' samples. V and J are TRBV5-1 and TRBJ2-7, with D perhaps matching TRBD1 (6 bases). The CDR3 is CASNPDSSYEQYF. CDR3 DNA: TGCGCCAGCAACCCGGACAGCTCCTACGAGCAGTACTTC.